Listed below are T cell receptor beta chains from one sample, sequenced in a study of blood T cell repertoires in COVID-19. TCRdb's copy holds only in-frame clones and misses some; the assay was immunoSEQ multiplex PCR. The table lists approximately 260,000 clones, 75% to 90% of them singletons. The sequenced material came from peripheral blood. Every receptor here comes from a man in his 60s who had recovered from COVID-19. CDR3s include the opening cysteine and the closing phenylalanine or tryptophan. Fields, in order: D gene, V gene, clone size, J gene, CDR3 DNA, CDR3 protein. The D gene is left open where the match is weak. Clone sizes are given selectively: once, few, many, or a class where the clone is expanded.

TRBD2	TRBV24-1	.	TRBJ2-2	TGTGCCACCAGTGACTCTAGCGGCCAGGACACCGGGGAGCTGTTTTTT	CATSDSSGQDTGELFF
TRBD2	TRBV4-1	few	TRBJ2-7	TGCGCCAGCAGCCAAGATTACAGCGGGGGGGCTGAGCAGTACTTC	CASSQDYSGGAEQYF
.	TRBV28	.	TRBJ2-1	TGTGCCAGCAGGGCAGGGGGGATTGGGGAGCAGTTCTTC	CASRAGGIGEQFF
TRBD1	TRBV6-6	.	TRBJ2-3	TGTGCCAGCAGCCGAACCGGGACAGGGGGCTGGTATGATACGCAGTATTTT	CASSRTGTGGWYDTQYF
.	TRBV12-3/TRBV12-4	once	TRBJ2-3	TGTGCCAGCAAAAATCCTAGCACAGATACGCAGTATTTT	CASKNPSTDTQYF
TRBD2	TRBV5-1	.	TRBJ2-7	TGCGCCAGCAGCTGGGGAGGGGTTGGCAACGAGCAGTACTTC	CASSWGGVGNEQYF
.	TRBV3-1/TRBV3-2	.	TRBJ2-3	TGTGCCAGCAGCCAAACGGGGGTCACAGATACGCAGTATTTT	CASSQTGVTDTQYF
.	TRBV6-1	.	TRBJ2-3	TGTGCCAGCAGTGAAAAGATGTTGGCCAGTGCCTCTAGCACAGATACGCAGTATTTT	CASSEKMLASASSTDTQYF
TRBD1	TRBV2	.	TRBJ2-2	TGTGCCAGCAGAAAGGGACAGACGAACACCGGGGAGCTGTTTTTT	CASRKGQTNTGELFF
.	TRBV27	.	TRBJ2-2	TGTGCCAGCAGTTTCGGGTTTCCGGGCGGGGAGCTGTTTTTT	CASSFGFPGGELFF
.	TRBV7-9	.	TRBJ1-2	TGTGCCAGCATCATGGGGGGGGGCACCTATGGCTACACCTTC	CASIMGGGTYGYTF
.	TRBV28	.	TRBJ1-2	TGTGCCAGCAGAGACTCCCAGGGCTATGGCTACACCTTC	CASRDSQGYGYTF
.	TRBV4-1	once	TRBJ1-6	TGCGCCAGCAGCCAAGATCCGGGGGTTTCACCCCTCCACTTT	CASSQDPGVSPLHF
.	TRBV10-2	many	TRBJ1-6	TGCGCCAGCAGTGAGTCTCCGGGACACTATAATTCACCCCTCCACTTT	CASSESPGHYNSPLHF
.	TRBV3-1/TRBV3-2	.	TRBJ1-2	TGTGCCAGCAGCCCGGCAGAGAATAGGTACGGGGGCTACACCTTC	CASSPAENRYGGYTF
.	TRBV4-2	.	TRBJ2-2	TGTGCCAGCAGCCCAAGGACGGGATACACCGGGGAGCTGTTTTTT	CASSPRTGYTGELFF
.	TRBV18	.	TRBJ2-5	TGTGCCAGCTCAACCAACCCAGGGAGGGAGACCCAGTACTTC	CASSTNPGRETQYF
.	TRBV7-9	once	TRBJ1-2	TGTGCCAGCAGCCTAGGGGGAACAGGGAACTATGGCTACACCTTC	CASSLGGTGNYGYTF
.	TRBV6-6	.	TRBJ2-4	TGTGCCAGCAGTCGTGATATTGGGGCAGGCCGGGCCAAAAACATTCAGTACTTC	CASSRDIGAGRAKNIQYF